These 16 T cell receptor beta chains originate from one sample sequenced in a study of CD8 T cells in ankylosing spondylitis (dated by TCRdb to the late 2010s). What the authors observed across the whole study: A TCR beta motif made up of 7 to 9 highly homologous amino acid variants appeared to be characteristic of blood from ankylosing spondylitis patients.

No cognate antigen is known for these TCRs. Library creation used 5' RACE. Sequenced on an Illumina HiSeq 2500. The raw public data were reprocessed by TCRdb itself: fastp quality trimming at Q25, MiXCR clonotype calling, in-frame beta chains only. CDR3 protein sequences are deduplicated, and each keeps its most common genes and DNA. The table for this sample lists about 500,000 distinct CDR3 sequences; about 5.2% of them were counted only once. The top ten hold roughly 3.5% of the sample. Sequenced input: blood, either unsorted or a sorted T cell fraction (not recorded which). All receptors derive from a male donor with ankylosing spondylitis.

This clonotype has just a few counts. CDR3 loop: CASSQDYGLSFNSPLHF. The DNA of the CDR3 is TGCGCCAGCAGCCAAGATTACGGGCTGAGTTTTAATTCACCCCTCCACTTT. V and J are TRBV4-3 and TRBJ1-6; D unresolved. The V gene's germline CDR1 is LGHNA and CDR2 YSLEER. CDR3 size: 17 residues. Deletions cut 0 bases from V and 6 bases from J, with 15 bases between.

This clonotype occurred many times. The chain uses TRBV10-3 and TRBJ2-3; tentative D call: TRBD2 (6 bases). V was clipped by 2 bases and J by 3 bases, with 12 bases between them. The length of the CDR3 is 15 residues. Germline CDR1 is ENHRY and CDR2 is SYGVKD. The CDR3 DNA reads as TGTGCCATCAGTGAGATGGGGGGAGGAACAGATACGCAGTATTTT. Protein: CAISEMGGGTDTQYF.

Ten or more counts support this clonotype. V is TRBV5-1 and J is TRBJ1-6, with 7 positions matching TRBD1. The J segment lost 7 bases and the V segment lost 4 bases, leaving 11 bases of the junction unmatched. Per the germline V gene, CDR1 is SGHRS and CDR2 is YFSETQ. The CDR3 length is 16 residues. This CDR3 reads CASSDSAGTANSPLHF. The CDR3 bases are TGCGCCAGCAGCGATTCCGCTGGGACAGCCAATTCACCCCTCCACTTT.

The gene calls are TRBV27 and TRBJ2-2; 11 bases map to TRBD1. Germline V gene sequence: CDR1 MNHEY, CDR2 SMNVEV (reference sequence). The CDR3 runs 19 residues. V was clipped by 1 base and J by 5 bases; unmatched bases: 12. CDR3 in amino acids: CASSLFWDRGITETGELFF. CDR3 DNA: TGTGCCAGCAGTTTATTCTGGGACAGGGGGATTACGGAGACCGGGGAGCTGTTTTTT.

This clonotype was detected ten times or more. This rearrangement joins TRBV5-1 to TRBJ1-1, with TRBD1 matching over 7 bases. Germline values: CDR1 SGHRS, CDR2 YFSETQ. The CDR3 spans 15 residues. The V segment lost 4 bases and the J segment 0 bases; nucleotides outside the gene matches: 6. The chain's CDR3 is CASSTQQGMNTEAFF. The CDR3 DNA is TGCGCCAGCAGCACCCAACAGGGGATGAACACTGAAGCTTTCTTT.

This chain links TRBV12-3 or TRBV12-4 with TRBJ2-4, with D uncertain. V was cut by 3 bases and J by 6 bases, with 12 bases left in between. The CDR3 runs 14 residues. CDR3 sequence: CASSLPPVGNIQYF. CDR3 bases: TGTGCCAGCAGTTTGCCACCCGTGGGAAACATTCAGTACTTC.

This clonotype was seen at least ten times. The chain is built from TRBV7-2 and TRBJ1-2; D gene uncertain. V was clipped by 1 base and J by 3 bases, with 6 bases between them. The CDR3 has 13 amino acids. The germline V gene has CDR1 SGHTA and CDR2 FQGNSA. The CDR3 nucleotides read TGTGCCAGCAGCTTAGGGGGTCACTATGGCTACACCTTC. The encoded protein is CASSLGGHYGYTF.

This clonotype was detected many times. The chain recombines TRBV18 with TRBJ1-3, with a tentative D call TRBD1 (6 bases). Germline V gives CDR1 KGHSH, CDR2 LQKENI. This CDR3 is 13 amino acids long. The ends were cut back, 3 bases at V and 3 bases at J, with 6 bases in the middle. The CDR3 is CASSPDSGNTIYF. DNA of the CDR3: TGTGCCAGCTCACCGGACAGTGGAAACACCATATATTTT.

This clonotype was observed at least ten times. The chain recombines TRBV21-1 with TRBJ1-5. TRBV21-1 is recorded as a pseudogene. The CDR3 extends over 13 amino acids. The DNA of the CDR3 is TGTGCCAGCAGCCCACGACTCAATCAGCCCCAGCATTTT. Amino acids: CASSPRLNQPQHF.

This clonotype has at least ten counts. The V gene is TRBV12-3 or TRBV12-4, the J gene TRBJ1-5, with 10 bases matching TRBD1. V lost 4 bases, J lost 7 bases, and 1 base stayed unmatched. This CDR3 spans 13 amino acids. The CDR3 region has the DNA TGTGCCAGCAGTTGGGACAGGGGACAGCCCCAGCATTTT. Translating gives CASSWDRGQPQHF.

Only a few counts were recorded for this clonotype. This chain connects TRBV28 to TRBJ2-1; TRBD2 matches 8 bases. CDR1 and CDR2 (germline): MDHEN, SYDVKM. The CDR3 contains 15 residues. J lost 6 bases, V lost 2 bases, and 6 bases had no gene match. The DNA for the CDR3 is TGTGCCAGCAGTTTAACGGGGGGGGATCGCAATGAGCAGTTCTTC. Amino acids: CASSLTGGDRNEQFF.

This clonotype was counted many times. This chain connects TRBV6-2 or TRBV6-3 to TRBJ1-5; 7 bases map to TRBD1. From germline, CDR1 is MNHEY and CDR2 SVGEGT. The V and J ends lost 5 bases and 5 bases, in that order; junction bases with no gene match: 9. There are 15 residues in the CDR3. CDR3 DNA: TGTGCCAGCAGTGCCTTGAGGACAGGTTATCAGCCCCAGCATTTT. This encodes CASSALRTGYQPQHF.

This clonotype was observed at least ten times. The gene calls are TRBV7-3 and TRBJ1-1; 7 bases are shared with TRBD1. This CDR3 contains 13 residues. CDR1 and CDR2 (germline): SGHTA, FQGTGA. V lost 6 bases to trimming and J lost 4 bases; unmatched junction nucleotides: 5. The chain's CDR3 is CASSLTGFTEAFF. The CDR3 nucleotides are TGTGCCAGCAGTTTGACAGGGTTCACTGAAGCTTTCTTT.

This clonotype was counted ten times or more. The genes are TRBV5-1 and TRBJ2-5; D possibly matches TRBD1 or TRBD2 (5 bases each). Germline V gene data show CDR1 as SGHRS and CDR2 as YFSETQ. V lost 3 bases, J lost 4 bases, and 13 bases lay in between. CDR3 length: 14 amino acids. The CDR3 protein is CASSSLQGPETQYF. The CDR3 DNA reads as TGCGCCAGCAGCTCACTCCAGGGACCAGAGACCCAGTACTTC.

This clonotype was counted many times. This chain connects TRBV7-9 to TRBJ2-7; D assignment may be TRBD1 or TRBD2 (5 bases each). The CDR3 totals 15 residues. Germline V gives CDR1 SEHNR, CDR2 FQNEAQ (reference sequence). V was shortened by 2 bases and J by 0 bases, with 11 bases between the two germline ends. The CDR3 is CASSLMGEYSYEQYF. The CDR3 DNA reads TGTGCCAGCAGCTTAATGGGGGAATACTCCTACGAGCAGTACTTC.

This clonotype has at least ten counts. The chain carries TRBV5-6 and TRBJ2-7; D not certain. The CDR3 totals 15 residues. The V end was cut by 2 bases, the J end by 3 bases, with 15 bases between. Germline-derived CDR1 and CDR2 are SGHDT and YYEEEE. The CDR3 is CASSFDRAILYEQYF. CDR3 nucleotides: TGTGCCAGCAGCTTCGACCGCGCGATACTCTACGAGCAGTACTTC.